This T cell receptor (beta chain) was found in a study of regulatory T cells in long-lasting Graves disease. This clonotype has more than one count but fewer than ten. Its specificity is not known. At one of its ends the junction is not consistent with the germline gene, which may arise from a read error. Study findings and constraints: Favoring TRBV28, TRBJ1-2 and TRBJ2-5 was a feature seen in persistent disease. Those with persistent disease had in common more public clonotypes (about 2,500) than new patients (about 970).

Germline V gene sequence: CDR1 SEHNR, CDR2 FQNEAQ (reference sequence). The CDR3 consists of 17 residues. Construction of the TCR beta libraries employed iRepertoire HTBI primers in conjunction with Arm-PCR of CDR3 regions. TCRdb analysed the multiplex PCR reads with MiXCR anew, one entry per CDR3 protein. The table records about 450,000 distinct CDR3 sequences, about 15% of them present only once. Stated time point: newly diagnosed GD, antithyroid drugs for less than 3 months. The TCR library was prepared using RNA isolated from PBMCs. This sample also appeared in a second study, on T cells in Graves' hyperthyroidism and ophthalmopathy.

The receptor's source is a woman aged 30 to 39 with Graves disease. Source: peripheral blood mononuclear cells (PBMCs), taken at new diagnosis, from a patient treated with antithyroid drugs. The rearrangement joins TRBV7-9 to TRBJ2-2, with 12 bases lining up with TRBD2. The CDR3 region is CASSLGLAGTNTGEPFF. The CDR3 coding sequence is TGTGCCAGCAGCCTCGGACTAGCGGGGACGAACACCGGGGAGCCGTTTTTT. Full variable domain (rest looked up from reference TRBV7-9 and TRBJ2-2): DTGVSQNPRHKITKRGQNVTFRCDPISEHNRLYWYRQTLGQGPEFLTYFQNEAQLEKSRLLSDRFSAERPKGSFSTLEIQRTEQGDSAMYLCASSLGLAGTNTGEPFFGEGSRLTVL.